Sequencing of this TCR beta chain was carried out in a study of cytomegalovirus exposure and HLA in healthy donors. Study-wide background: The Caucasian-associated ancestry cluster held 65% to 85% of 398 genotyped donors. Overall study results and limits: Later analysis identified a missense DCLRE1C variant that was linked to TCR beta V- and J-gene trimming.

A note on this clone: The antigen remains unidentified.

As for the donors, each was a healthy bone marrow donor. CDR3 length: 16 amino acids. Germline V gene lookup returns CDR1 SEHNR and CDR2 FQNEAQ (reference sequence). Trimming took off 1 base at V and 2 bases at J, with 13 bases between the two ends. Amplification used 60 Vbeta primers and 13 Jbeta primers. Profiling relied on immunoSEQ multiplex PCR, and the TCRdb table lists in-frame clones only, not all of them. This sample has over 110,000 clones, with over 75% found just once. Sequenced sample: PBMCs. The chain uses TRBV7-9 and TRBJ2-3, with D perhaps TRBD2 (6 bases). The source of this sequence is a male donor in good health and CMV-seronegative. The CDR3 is CASSLGLAEITDTQYF. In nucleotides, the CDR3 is TGTGCCAGCAGCTTAGGATTAGCGGAGATCACAGATACGCAGTATTTT. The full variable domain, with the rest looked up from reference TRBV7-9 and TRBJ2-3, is DTGVSQNPRHKITKRGQNVTFRCDPISEHNRLYWYRQTLGQGPEFLTYFQNEAQLEKSRLLSDRFSAERPKGSFSTLEIQRTEQGDSAMYLCASSLGLAEITDTQYFGPGTRLTVL.